A single sample gave rise to the 27 T cell receptor beta chains below, sequenced in a study of T cell repertoires in cytomegalovirus infection (dated by TCRdb to about 2019). Sequenced using an Illumina HiSeq 1500. TCRdb trimmed public reads at Q25 via fastp, called clones via MiXCR and kept in-frame beta chains. Rows are unified per CDR3 protein, each entry keeping the most common DNA and genes. Recorded for this sample are some 390,000 distinct CDR3 sequences; around 18% of them occurred a single time. Of the sample, about 10% falls within the top ten clones. Sequencing was performed on PBMCs. The receptors originated from a human donor in good health (CMV status not recorded). Some clones in this sample may be carry-over from other donors' samples.

This chain links TRBV7-7 with TRBJ1-4, with TRBD1 matching over 7 bases. Germline loops: CDR1 SSHAT, CDR2 FNYEAQ (reference sequence). The CDR3 has 15 residues. Germline trimming cut 11 bases from V and 0 bases from J; bases unmatched to any gene: 9. In DNA, the CDR3 is TGTGCCTGTAGGACAGGCGCCGCAACTAATGAAAAACTGTTTTTT. Translation gives CACRTGAATNEKLFF.

This chain links TRBV2 with TRBJ2-5; 13 bases are shared with TRBD2. There are 15 residues in the CDR3. V lost 6 bases to trimming and J lost 4 bases; unmatched junction nucleotides: 5. The germline gives CDR1 SNHLY, CDR2 FYNNEI. The CDR3 DNA follows: TGTGCCAGCAGGAGGACTAGCGGGGGCCGAGAGACCCAGTACTTC. As protein: CASRRTSGGRETQYF.

At least ten counts were recorded for this clonotype. This chain connects TRBV28 to TRBJ1-5, with 7 nucleotides matching TRBD1. The CDR3 is 14 residues long. CDR1 and CDR2 (germline): MDHEN, SYDVKM. V trimming: 4 bases; J trimming: 1 base; junction bases outside the gene matches: 1. CDR3 in amino acids: CASSSGQSNQPQHF. CDR3 DNA: TGTGCCAGCAGTTCGGGACAGAGCAATCAGCCCCAGCATTTT.

This clonotype was observed a few times. The rearrangement links TRBV6-1 to TRBJ2-3; 8 nucleotides line up with TRBD2. V lost 1 base to trimming and J lost 6 bases; unmatched junction nucleotides: 6. Germline loops: CDR1 MNHNS, CDR2 SASEGT. This CDR3 region has 15 residues. The CDR3 sequence is CASSEEKRETDTQYF. The DNA of the CDR3 is TGTGCCAGCAGTGAAGAGAAGCGGGAGACGGATACGCAGTATTTT.

This clonotype was detected many times. The J gene is TRBJ2-3, the V gene TRBV7-2; no reliable D call. The V gene's germline CDR1 is SGHTA and CDR2 FQGNSA. V was pared by 4 bases and J by 7 bases, with 15 bases between. The CDR3 runs to 14 residues. In DNA form, the CDR3 reads TGTGCCAGCAGCTCCTTGGCCTTCACGAATACGCAGTATTTT. It yields the protein CASSSLAFTNTQYF.

The chain links TRBV5-1 to TRBJ2-7, with D possibly matching TRBD2 (5 bases). Trimming removed 0 bases at V and 0 bases at J, with 16 bases between. The length of the CDR3 is 17 residues. Germline V gene data show CDR1 as SGHRS and CDR2 as YFSETQ. The CDR3 DNA is TGCGCCAGCAGCTTGGGATATAGTAAACGGGACTCCTACGAGCAGTACTTC. This sequence encodes CASSLGYSKRDSYEQYF. The full variable domain, its missing parts supplied by reference TRBV5-1 and TRBJ2-7, is KAGVTQTPRYLIKTRGQQVTLSCSPISGHRSVSWYQQTPGQGLQFLFEYFSETQRNKGNFPGRFSGRQFSNSRSEMNVSTLELGDSALYLCASSLGYSKRDSYEQYFGPGTRLTVT.

This clonotype came up many times. The chain is built from TRBV19 and TRBJ1-3; TRBD1 matches 8 bases. Trimming took 0 bases from V and 0 from J; bases not matched to a gene: 7. The CDR3 extends over 18 amino acids. Germline V gene sequence: CDR1 LNHDA, CDR2 SQIVND (reference sequence). The CDR3 protein is CASSIDPGTGLSGNTIYF. The CDR3 bases are TGTGCCAGTAGTATAGATCCTGGGACAGGTCTCTCTGGAAACACCATATATTTT.

Points on this clonotype: This could be a read error, since a much larger clone is one nucleotide away. The chain joins TRBV7-6 to TRBJ1-5, with D tentatively TRBD1 (6 bases). The CDR3 is 14 amino acids. In germline, CDR1 is SGHVS, CDR2 FNYEAQ. The CDR3 DNA reads as TGTGCCAGCAGCCCGCGGACAGTTCTTTCGCCCCGGCATTTT. Amino acids: CASSPRTVLSPRHF.

This clonotype was seen repeatedly, ten times or more. J is TRBJ2-7 and V is TRBV7-6; 10 nucleotides match TRBD1. The CDR3 loop spans 16 amino acids. The ends lost 4 bases at V and 5 bases at J; junction bases unmatched: 11. The germline CDR1 and CDR2 sequences are SGHVS and FNYEAQ. The CDR3 nucleotides are TGTGCCAGCAGCTCGACAGGGGGCAACCTAGTACACGAGCAGTACTTC. It codes for CASSSTGGNLVHEQYF.

This clonotype was seen many times. This chain uses TRBV12-3 or TRBV12-4 with TRBJ1-3; 9 bases fit TRBD1. Trimming removed 5 bases from V and 7 bases from J; junction bases left unmatched: 6. This CDR3 region has 14 residues. CDR3 sequence: CASSGDRVRNTIYF. Here the CDR3 DNA reads TGTGCCAGCAGTGGGGACAGGGTTCGGAACACCATATATTTT.

This clonotype occurred once. The genes are TRBV12-3 or TRBV12-4 and TRBJ2-2; D is perhaps TRBD2 (5 bases). V was shortened by 7 bases and J by 4 bases, with 16 bases between the two germline ends. The CDR3 consists of 15 residues. The CDR3 here is CASTPLRAGTGELFF. CDR3 in DNA: TGTGCCAGCACCCCCCTGAGGGCCGGCACCGGGGAGCTGTTTTTT.

The rearrangement uses TRBV7-8 and TRBJ2-7; 10 bases are a match to TRBD2. Germline CDR1 reads SGHVS; CDR2 reads FQNEAQ. The CDR3 has 16 amino acids. V shed 6 bases, J shed 4 bases, and the junction held 12 bases outside the gene matches. CDR3 protein: CASSPRASGRFYEQYF. CDR3 in DNA: TGTGCCAGCAGTCCTCGAGCTAGCGGGAGATTTTACGAGCAGTACTTC.

The table lists this clonotype with many counts. The chain couples TRBV7-2 to TRBJ1-5, with a tentative D call TRBD1 (5 bases). The V and J ends lost 1 base and 4 bases respectively, with 11 bases between them. Germline lookup yields CDR1 SGHTA and CDR2 FQGNSA. The length of the CDR3 is 15 residues. Written as DNA, the CDR3 is TGTGCCAGCAGCTTAGAGAGGGGTCGAAATCAGCCCCAGCATTTT. This translates into CASSLERGRNQPQHF. Complete variable domain (other parts from reference TRBV7-2 and TRBJ1-5): GAGVSQSPSNKVTEKGKDVELRCDPISGHTALYWYRQSLGQGLEFLIYFQGNSAPDKSGLPSDRFSAERTGGSVSTLTIQRTQQEDSAVYLCASSLERGRNQPQHFGDGTRLSIL.

This clonotype was counted a few times. In DNA form, the CDR3 reads TGTGCCAGCAGCCACGGACAGGTTGTGTTCCTCGGGGAGCTGTTTTTT. It yields the protein CASSHGQVVFLGELFF. J is TRBJ2-2 and V is TRBV3-1; 7 bases agree with TRBD1. V trimming: 3 bases; J trimming: 7 bases; junction bases outside the gene matches: 11. The V gene's germline CDR1 is LGHDT and CDR2 YNNKEL (reference sequence). CDR3 size: 16 residues.

The rearrangement links TRBV4-2 to TRBJ1-3; D may be TRBD1 (5 bases). This CDR3 has 17 residues. The ends were cut back, 0 bases at V and 5 bases at J, with 17 bases in the middle. Germline assignment: CDR1 LGHNA and CDR2 YNFKEQ. DNA for the CDR3: TGTGCCAGCAGCCAAGATGCGCCGGGGGACCGGAGAAACACCATATATTTT. Translation: CASSQDAPGDRRNTIYF.

This clonotype was observed a few times. The chain recombines TRBV20-1 with TRBJ2-5; 13 bases align to TRBD2. V was clipped by 3 bases and J by 5 bases; unmatched bases: 3. The CDR3 sequence is 14 residues long. CDR1 DFQATT and CDR2 SNEGSKA come from the germline V gene (reference sequence). The CDR3 DNA reads as TGCAGTGCTAGGGGGACTAGCGGGAAGGAGACCCAGTACTTC. This encodes CSARGTSGKETQYF.

The chain joins TRBV7-9 to TRBJ2-1; the D gene is possibly TRBD2 (9 bases). This CDR3 comprises 17 residues. Between the trimmed V and J ends, which lost 4 bases and 7 bases, there was a span of 23 bases. Per the germline V gene, CDR1 is SEHNR and CDR2 is FQNEAQ (reference sequence). The CDR3 sequence is CASSSDRALAGLNEQFF. The CDR3 coding sequence is TGTGCCAGCAGCTCGGACAGGGCGCTAGCGGGATTAAATGAGCAGTTCTTC.

This clonotype was picked up many times. The J gene is TRBJ2-2, the V gene TRBV7-2; D may be TRBD2 (5 bases). The CDR3 sequence is 17 residues long. Germline CDR1 is SGHTA and CDR2 is FQGNSA. The germline V and J ends were trimmed by 1 base and 5 bases, with 17 bases remaining between them. The CDR3 sequence: CASSLVSRTSVTGELFF. In DNA, the CDR3 is TGTGCCAGCAGCTTAGTATCGAGAACTAGTGTTACCGGGGAGCTGTTTTTT.

This clonotype showed up just a few times. For the CDR3, the DNA is TGTGCCAGCAGACCGGACAGGGGAGGCCATCAGCCCCAGCATTTT. Amino acids: CASRPDRGGHQPQHF. V usage is TRBV2 and J usage is TRBJ1-5; 9 bases are a match to TRBD1. CDR3 length equals 15 residues. J gave up 5 bases and V 6 bases, and 8 bases lay outside the gene matches. Germline V gene lookup returns CDR1 SNHLY and CDR2 FYNNEI. The full variable domain, rest sourced from reference TRBV2 and TRBJ1-5, is EPEVTQTPSHQVTQMGQEVILRCVPISNHLYFYWYRQILGQKVEFLVSFYNNEISEKSEIFDDQFSVERPDGSNFTLKIRSTKLEDSAMYFCASRPDRGGHQPQHFGDGTRLSIL.

This clonotype was counted at least ten times. J is TRBJ2-7 and V is TRBV7-9, with 11 bases aligning to TRBD2. Germline V lookup: CDR1 SEHNR, CDR2 FQNEAQ (reference sequence). Trimming cost V 5 bases and J 4 bases; bases outside gene matches: 10. The CDR3 consists of 16 residues. The CDR3 loop is CASSLTGTSGAYEQYF. CDR3 nucleotides: TGTGCCAGCAGCCTAACTGGGACTAGCGGAGCATACGAGCAGTACTTC.

The gene calls are TRBV5-1 and TRBJ2-7; the D is unclear. Trimming stripped 0 bases from V and 3 bases from J, with 13 bases between. Germline CDR1 SGHRS, CDR2 YFSETQ. The CDR3 sequence is 15 residues long. CDR3: CASSLDGHVRYEQYF. For the CDR3, the DNA is TGCGCCAGCAGCTTGGATGGCCACGTGCGCTACGAGCAGTACTTC. The whole variable domain, remainder taken from reference TRBV5-1 and TRBJ2-7, is KAGVTQTPRYLIKTRGQQVTLSCSPISGHRSVSWYQQTPGQGLQFLFEYFSETQRNKGNFPGRFSGRQFSNSRSEMNVSTLELGDSALYLCASSLDGHVRYEQYFGPGTRLTVT.

This sequence joins TRBV7-6 and TRBJ2-1; 10 bases map to TRBD2. Trimming cost V 2 bases and J 11 bases; bases outside gene matches: 9. Germline V lookup: CDR1 SGHVS, CDR2 FNYEAQ. The CDR3 is 15 amino acids. Here the CDR3 reads CASSLPEREGVKQFF. In nucleotides, the CDR3 is TGTGCCAGCAGCTTACCCGAGCGGGAGGGAGTGAAGCAGTTCTTC.

V is TRBV6-1 and J is TRBJ2-3, with D possibly matching TRBD2 (5 bases). V was shortened by 8 bases and J by 2 bases, with 17 bases between the two germline ends. The CDR3 is 15 amino acids. Germline V gene sequence: CDR1 MNHNS, CDR2 SASEGT. The CDR3 here is CASRMGMRDTDTQYF. The DNA of the CDR3 is TGTGCCAGCCGAATGGGGATGAGGGACACAGATACGCAGTATTTT.

This clonotype was seen many times. The chain employs TRBV7-2 and TRBJ2-5, with TRBD2 identical over 7 bases. CDR1 and CDR2 from the germline V gene are SGHTA and FQGNSA. CDR3 size: 16 residues. The J segment lost 3 bases and the V segment lost 1 base, leaving 8 bases of the junction unmatched. The CDR3 DNA is TGTGCCAGCAGCTTAGTGCGGCCTAGCGGTAAAGAGACCCAGTACTTC. Translated: CASSLVRPSGKETQYF.

The chain uses TRBV3-1 and TRBJ2-5, with TRBD2 matching 8 bases. Germline V lookup: CDR1 LGHDT, CDR2 YNNKEL (reference sequence). Germline trimming cut 4 bases from V and 5 bases from J; bases unmatched to any gene: 15. CDR3 length: 17 residues. The CDR3 coding sequence is TGTGCCAGCAGCCGCCATCCGGGACTAGGCCCGGGGGAGACCCAGTACTTC. This sequence encodes CASSRHPGLGPGETQYF.

This clonotype was observed at least ten times. The chain combines TRBV4-1 with TRBJ1-6; D remains ambiguous. The CDR3 covers 17 residues. The V gene lost 5 bases and the J gene lost 0 bases, with 14 bases spanning the gap. The germline V gene has CDR1 MGHRA and CDR2 YSYEKL. The CDR3 DNA reads as TGCGCCAGCAGCTCCCCCGCCGGGAGCTCCTATAATTCACCCCTCCACTTT. Translating gives CASSSPAGSSYNSPLHF.

A few counts support this clonotype. The V and J genes are TRBV20-1 and TRBJ2-1; TRBD2 matches at 9 bases. The V gene end was trimmed by 4 bases and the J gene end by 8 bases; junction bases not matched to a gene: 12. Germline values: CDR1 DFQATT, CDR2 SNEGSKA (reference sequence). The CDR3 totals 15 residues. CDR3 sequence reads: CSAMGAGGVTDEQFF. CDR3 sequence (DNA): TGCAGTGCTATGGGGGCGGGGGGGGTCACGGATGAGCAGTTCTTC.